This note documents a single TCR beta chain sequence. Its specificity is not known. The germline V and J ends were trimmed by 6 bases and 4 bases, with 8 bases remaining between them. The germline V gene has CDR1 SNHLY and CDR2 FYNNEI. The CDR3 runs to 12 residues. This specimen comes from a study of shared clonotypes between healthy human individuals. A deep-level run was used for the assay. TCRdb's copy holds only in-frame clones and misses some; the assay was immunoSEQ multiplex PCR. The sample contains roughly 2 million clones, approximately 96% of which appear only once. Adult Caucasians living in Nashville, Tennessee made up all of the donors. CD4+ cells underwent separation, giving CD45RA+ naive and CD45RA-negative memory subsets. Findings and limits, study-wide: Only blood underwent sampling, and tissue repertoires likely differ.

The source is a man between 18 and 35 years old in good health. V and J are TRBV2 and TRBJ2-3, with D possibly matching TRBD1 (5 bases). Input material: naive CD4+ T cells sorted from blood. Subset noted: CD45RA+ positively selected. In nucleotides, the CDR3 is TGTGCCAGCAGAGGGGATTCAGATACGCAGTATTTT. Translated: CASRGDSDTQYF. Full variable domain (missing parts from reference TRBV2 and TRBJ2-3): EPEVTQTPSHQVTQMGQEVILRCVPISNHLYFYWYRQILGQKVEFLVSFYNNEISEKSEIFDDQFSVERPDGSNFTLKIRSTKLEDSAMYFCASRGDSDTQYFGPGTRLTVL.